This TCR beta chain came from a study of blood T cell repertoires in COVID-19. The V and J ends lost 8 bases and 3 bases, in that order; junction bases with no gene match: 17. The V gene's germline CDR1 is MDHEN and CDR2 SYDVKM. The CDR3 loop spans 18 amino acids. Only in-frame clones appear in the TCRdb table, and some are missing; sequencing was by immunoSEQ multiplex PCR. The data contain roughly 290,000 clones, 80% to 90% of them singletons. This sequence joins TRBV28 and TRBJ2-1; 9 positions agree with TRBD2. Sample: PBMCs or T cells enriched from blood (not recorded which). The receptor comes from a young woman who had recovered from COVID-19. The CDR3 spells CASLLAGAYISFYNEQFF. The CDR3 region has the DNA TGTGCCAGCCTCTTAGCGGGAGCCTACATATCCTTCTACAATGAGCAGTTCTTC.